A single sample gave rise to the 22 T cell receptor beta chains below, sequenced in a study of OX40 agonist ivuxolimab in advanced cancers. Generated by immunoSEQ multiplex PCR, the TCRdb table keeps only in-frame clones and is missing some. The table shows about 80,000 clones, with around 93% occurring only once. Sequences were derived from CD4+ or CD8+ T cells sorted from blood, sampled in a trial of the OX40 agonist ivuxolimab. The receptor set was obtained from an adult with an advanced solid tumor such as melanoma, head and neck, liver or kidney cancer.

This rearrangement joins TRBV7-9 to TRBJ1-1, with TRBD1 as a possible D gene (5 bases). Germline loops: CDR1 SEHNR, CDR2 FQNEAQ (reference sequence). Deletions cut 0 bases from V and 5 bases from J, with 10 bases between. The CDR3 length is 14 residues. DNA for the CDR3: TGTGCCAGCAGCTTAGCAGGGGCCGGGACTGAAGCTTTCTTT. Its protein is CASSLAGAGTEAFF.

The chain recombines TRBV7-2 with TRBJ2-2, with D maybe TRBD2 (5 bases). This CDR3 comprises 13 residues. The germline gives CDR1 SGHTA, CDR2 FQGNSA. V dropped 8 bases and J dropped 6 bases, with 13 bases sitting between them. The CDR3 DNA reads as TGTGCCAGCGCAAGGACTCTCCCCGGGGAGCTGTTTTTT. Encoded protein: CASARTLPGELFF.

The chain carries TRBV7-9 and TRBJ2-3; D is undetermined. The CDR3 runs 10 residues. V dropped 8 bases and J dropped 11 bases, with 11 bases sitting between them. Germline loops: CDR1 SEHNR, CDR2 FQNEAQ (reference sequence). The CDR3 loop is CASSGSGQYF. The CDR3, as DNA: TGTGCCAGCTCTGGATCGGGGCAGTATTTT. Filled out from reference TRBV7-9 and TRBJ2-3, the complete variable domain reads DTGVSQNPRHKITKRGQNVTFRCDPISEHNRLYWYRQTLGQGPEFLTYFQNEAQLEKSRLLSDRFSAERPKGSFSTLEIQRTEQGDSAMYLCASSGSGQYFGPGTRLTVL.

V is TRBV2 and J is TRBJ2-1; 9 bases match TRBD2. Trimming took 1 base from V and 10 from J; bases not matched to a gene: 8. Germline-derived CDR1 and CDR2 are SNHLY and FYNNEI. The CDR3 contains 15 residues. The CDR3 sequence: CASSEEGLAPGEQFF. Written as DNA, the CDR3 is TGTGCCAGCAGTGAAGAGGGACTAGCCCCTGGAGAGCAGTTCTTC.

The J gene is TRBJ1-2, the V gene TRBV9; no definite D call. V lost 0 bases, J lost 4 bases, and 13 bases lay in between. There are 15 residues in the CDR3. Germline values: CDR1 SGDLS, CDR2 YYNGEE. CDR3 loop: CASSVDGSAAYGYTF. As DNA, the CDR3 is TGTGCCAGCAGCGTAGATGGGAGTGCGGCCTATGGCTACACCTTC.

This clone was counted a few times. The gene calls are TRBV27 and TRBJ1-2; the match to TRBD1 covers 10 bases. V was pared by 8 bases and J by 4 bases, with 4 bases of the junction left unmatched. Looked up from germline, CDR1 is MNHEY and CDR2 is SMNVEV (reference sequence). This CDR3 spans 13 amino acids. CDR3 protein: CASGTGVIYGYTF. CDR3 DNA: TGTGCCAGCGGGACAGGGGTTATCTATGGCTACACCTTC.

V usage is TRBV16 and J usage is TRBJ2-3; no reliable D call. Looked up from germline, CDR1 is KGHSY and CDR2 is FQNENV. The CDR3 extends over 14 amino acids. The V and J ends lost 1 base and 2 bases respectively, with 7 bases between them. The CDR3 DNA reads as TGTGCCAGCAGCCAATTCGGCATCACAGATACGCAGTATTTT. Translating it yields CASSQFGITDTQYF.

This sequence joins TRBV18 and TRBJ2-5; possibly TRBD2 for D (5 bases). Per the germline V gene, CDR1 is KGHSH and CDR2 is LQKENI. The CDR3 is made up of 15 amino acids. V lost 0 bases and J 1 base, leaving 9 bases between the germline ends. Here the CDR3 DNA reads TGTGCCAGCTCACCACCCGTCCGGGGCCAAGAGACCCAGTACTTC. Encoded protein: CASSPPVRGQETQYF.

This clone has only one observation. The chain carries TRBV10-3 and TRBJ1-2; D gene unclear. CDR1 ENHRY and CDR2 SYGVKD come from the germline V gene. The V end was cut by 3 bases, the J end by 7 bases, with 9 bases between. This CDR3 has 12 amino acids. CDR3 nucleotides: TGTGCCATCAGTGACAGTGGGGTTGGCTACACCTTC. It codes for CAISDSGVGYTF.

This clone showed up just a few times. The chain recombines TRBV7-2 with TRBJ2-7; D is perhaps TRBD1 (5 bases). V was clipped by 1 base and J by 7 bases, with 14 bases between them. Germline assignment: CDR1 SGHTA and CDR2 FQGNSA. This CDR3 spans 14 amino acids. The CDR3 DNA reads as TGTGCCAGCAGCTTAGGCAGGGTGCAGCCAGAGCAGTACTTC. As protein: CASSLGRVQPEQYF.

This sequence joins TRBV19 and TRBJ2-6; 9 bases are shared with TRBD1. With V trimmed by 3 bases and J by 0 bases, 9 bases remained unmatched. CDR3 length: 19 residues. CDR1 and CDR2 from the germline V gene are LNHDA and SQIVND (reference sequence). The DNA of the CDR3 is TGTGCCAGTAGTATTAGGGCGGGACAGGGAACCTCTGGGGCCAACGTCCTGACTTTC. This sequence encodes CASSIRAGQGTSGANVLTF.

The rearrangement links TRBV7-9 to TRBJ1-1, with D possibly TRBD1 on 5 matching bases. The CDR3 has 14 amino acids. Trimming shortened V by 5 bases and J by 1 base, and 11 bases separated the two germline ends. The germline V gene has CDR1 SEHNR and CDR2 FQNEAQ (reference sequence). The CDR3 DNA reads as TGTGCCAGCAGCCTTGTTACAGGGAACACTGAAGCTTTCTTT. Translating it yields CASSLVTGNTEAFF.

V gene TRBV5-4 combines with J gene TRBJ1-2; D gene ambiguous. Germline assignment: CDR1 SGHNT and CDR2 YYREEE (reference sequence). The CDR3 is 14 residues long. V lost 4 bases, J lost 2 bases, and 12 bases lay in between. The chain's CDR3 is CASSRPVQNYGYTF. Here the CDR3 DNA reads TGTGCCAGCAGCCGTCCCGTACAGAACTATGGCTACACCTTC.

The chain has TRBV29-1 and TRBJ2-1; tentative D call: TRBD2 (5 bases). The CDR3 consists of 13 residues. Germline V gives CDR1 SQVTM, CDR2 ANQGSEA. Trimming cost V 8 bases and J 2 bases, with 13 bases left between them. CDR3 bases: TGCAGCCTGCTGGAGGATCCCTACAATGAGCAGTTCTTC. Encoded protein: CSLLEDPYNEQFF.

This chain joins TRBV5-4 and TRBJ2-1; 7 bases match TRBD2. The CDR3 is made up of 16 amino acids. Trimming removed 2 bases from V and 0 bases from J; junction bases left unmatched: 5. Germline CDR1 SGHNT, CDR2 YYREEE (reference sequence). The CDR3 loop is CASSLGGGSSYNEQFF. The CDR3 DNA is TGTGCCAGCAGCTTAGGCGGGGGTAGCTCCTACAATGAGCAGTTCTTC.

The chain uses TRBV7-2 and TRBJ2-7; D possibly corresponds to TRBD1 (5 bases). There are 15 residues in the CDR3. The V gene's germline CDR1 is SGHTA and CDR2 FQGNSA. The ends were cut back, 1 base at V and 0 bases at J, with 10 bases in the middle. The chain's CDR3 is CASSLGQHSSYEQYF. CDR3 DNA: TGTGCCAGCAGCTTAGGACAGCACAGCTCCTACGAGCAGTACTTC.

Concerning this clone: An end of the junction differs from the germline gene, which may be a read error. This CDR3 reads CAINEGDRGLGYGYTF. CDR3 nucleotides: TGTGCCATCAATGAGGGGGACAGGGGGCTTGGCTATGGCTACACCTTC. The chain has TRBV10-3 and TRBJ1-2; 12 bases map to TRBD1. The CDR3 is 16 residues long. Per germline, CDR1 ENHRY and CDR2 SYGVKD.

This chain uses TRBV28 with TRBJ1-1; 10 bases map to TRBD1. The CDR3 consists of 14 residues. Trimming took 5 bases from V and 7 from J; bases not matched to a gene: 7. Germline loops: CDR1 MDHEN, CDR2 SYDVKM. The CDR3 nucleotides read TGTGCCAGCAGTCCGGGACAGGGGATCCGTGAAGCTTTCTTT. Its translation is CASSPGQGIREAFF.

This clone appeared once. This chain joins TRBV28 and TRBJ2-5, with unresolved D. Germline CDR1 reads MDHEN; CDR2 reads SYDVKM. The CDR3 loop spans 14 amino acids. V lost 0 bases and J 5 bases, leaving 10 bases between the germline ends. The CDR3 loop reads CASSLWGSRETQYF. The CDR3 region has the DNA TGTGCCAGCAGTTTATGGGGGTCGCGCGAGACCCAGTACTTC.

The chain carries TRBV7-9 and TRBJ2-7; D not resolved. The V gene lost 4 bases and the J gene lost 3 bases, with 10 bases spanning the gap. The CDR3 has 13 amino acids. Germline assignment: CDR1 SEHNR and CDR2 FQNEAQ (reference sequence). The CDR3 loop reads CASSSRPIYEQYF. CDR3 coding DNA: TGTGCCAGCAGCTCACGACCGATCTACGAGCAGTACTTC.

The rearrangement links TRBV2 to TRBJ1-2, with D possibly TRBD1 on 5 matching bases. CDR1 is SNHLY and CDR2 is FYNNEI in the germline V gene. V gave up 6 bases and J gave up 7 bases, with 18 bases separating them. The CDR3 length is 14 residues. The CDR3 reads CASSETGGGTGYTF. The CDR3 DNA reads TGTGCCAGCAGCGAAACTGGGGGGGGAACTGGCTACACCTTC. The full variable domain, with the rest looked up from reference TRBV2 and TRBJ1-2, is EPEVTQTPSHQVTQMGQEVILRCVPISNHLYFYWYRQILGQKVEFLVSFYNNEISEKSEIFDDQFSVERPDGSNFTLKIRSTKLEDSAMYFCASSETGGGTGYTFGSGTRLTVV.

V usage is TRBV5-1 and J usage is TRBJ1-2, with no clear D. CDR3 length: 16 amino acids. Trimming left V 7 bases short and J 8 bases short, with 27 bases between. Germline CDR1 SGHRS, CDR2 YFSETQ. The CDR3 protein is CASQLGSVGHLGGYTF. The CDR3 DNA is TGCGCCAGCCAGCTTGGGTCCGTTGGGCACCTTGGGGGCTACACCTTC.